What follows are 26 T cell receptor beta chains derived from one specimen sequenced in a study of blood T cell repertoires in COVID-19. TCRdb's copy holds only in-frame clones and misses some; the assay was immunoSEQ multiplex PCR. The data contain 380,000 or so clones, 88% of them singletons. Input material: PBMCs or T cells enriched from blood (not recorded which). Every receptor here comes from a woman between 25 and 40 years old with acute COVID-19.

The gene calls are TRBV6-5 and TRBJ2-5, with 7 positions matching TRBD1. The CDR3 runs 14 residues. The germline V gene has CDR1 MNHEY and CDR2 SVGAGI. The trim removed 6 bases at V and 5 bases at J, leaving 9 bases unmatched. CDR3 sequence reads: CASSLDRDRETQYF. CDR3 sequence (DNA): TGTGCCAGCAGCTTAGACAGGGACCGGGAGACCCAGTACTTC.

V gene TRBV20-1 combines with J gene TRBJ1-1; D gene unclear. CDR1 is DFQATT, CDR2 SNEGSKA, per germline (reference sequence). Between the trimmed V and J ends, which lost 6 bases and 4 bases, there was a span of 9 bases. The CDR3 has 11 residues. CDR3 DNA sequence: TGCAGTGCGGCGGTAAGCACTGAAGCTTTCTTT. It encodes CSAAVSTEAFF.

CDR3 nucleotide sequence: TGTGCCAGCAGCTTAGATCCCGGGGGGGCCTACGAGCAGTACTTC. Amino acids: CASSLDPGGAYEQYF. The V gene is TRBV7-2, the J gene TRBJ2-7; TRBD2 aligns across 8 bases. The J segment lost 2 bases and the V segment lost 1 base, leaving 4 bases of the junction unmatched. Germline CDR1 and CDR2: SGHTA and FQGNSA. The CDR3 runs 15 residues.

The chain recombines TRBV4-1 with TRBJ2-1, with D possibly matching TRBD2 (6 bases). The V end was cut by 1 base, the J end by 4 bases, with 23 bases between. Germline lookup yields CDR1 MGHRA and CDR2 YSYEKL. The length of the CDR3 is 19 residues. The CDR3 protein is CASSQVRVRAGSTYNEQFF. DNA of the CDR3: TGCGCCAGCAGCCAAGTGAGGGTCCGTGCGGGGTCGACGTACAATGAGCAGTTCTTC.

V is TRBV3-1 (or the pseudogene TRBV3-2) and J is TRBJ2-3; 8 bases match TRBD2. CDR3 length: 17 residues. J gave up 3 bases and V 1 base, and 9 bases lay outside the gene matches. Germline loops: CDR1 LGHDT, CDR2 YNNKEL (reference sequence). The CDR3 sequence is CASSQGPIAGRTDTQYF. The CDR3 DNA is TGTGCCAGCAGCCAAGGACCCATAGCGGGGCGGACAGATACGCAGTATTTT.

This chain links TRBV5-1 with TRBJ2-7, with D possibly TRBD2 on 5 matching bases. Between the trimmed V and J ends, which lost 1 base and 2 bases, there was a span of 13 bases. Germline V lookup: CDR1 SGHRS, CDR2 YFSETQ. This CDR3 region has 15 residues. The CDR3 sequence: CASSLQYGNAYEQYF. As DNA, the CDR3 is TGCGCCAGCAGCTTGCAGTACGGGAACGCCTACGAGCAGTACTTC.

CDR3 residues: CASSLGTGTSASEQYF. The CDR3 DNA reads as TGTGCCAGCAGCTTGGGGACAGGGACCTCCGCGTCTGAGCAGTACTTC. The V call is TRBV5-4, the J call TRBJ2-7; 8 nucleotides match TRBD1. This CDR3 region has 16 residues. From germline, CDR1 is SGHNT and CDR2 YYREEE (reference sequence). V lost 0 bases and J lost 7; bases outside the gene matches: 12.

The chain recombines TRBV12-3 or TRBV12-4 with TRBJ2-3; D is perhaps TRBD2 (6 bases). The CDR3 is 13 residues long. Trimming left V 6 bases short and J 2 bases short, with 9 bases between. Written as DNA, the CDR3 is TGTGCCAGCAGGAAGCGGGCCACAGATACGCAGTATTTT. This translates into CASRKRATDTQYF.

CDR3: CASSYSGANYGYTF. The CDR3 bases are TGTGCCAGCAGTTACTCTGGAGCTAACTATGGCTACACCTTC. The chain has TRBV6-5 and TRBJ1-2; D unresolved. V lost 0 bases to trimming and J lost 0 bases, with 5 bases between them. The CDR3 contains 14 residues. Looked up from germline, CDR1 is MNHEY and CDR2 is SVGAGI.

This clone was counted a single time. CDR3 nucleotide sequence: TGCAGCGGGGCGGGGACAGGGGGATACAATGAGCAGTTCTTC. It encodes CSGAGTGGYNEQFF. The rearrangement uses TRBV29-1 and TRBJ2-1; 11 bases align to TRBD1. The CDR3 is made up of 14 amino acids. Looked up from germline, CDR1 is SQVTM and CDR2 is ANQGSEA. The ends lost 7 bases at V and 4 bases at J; junction bases unmatched: 6.

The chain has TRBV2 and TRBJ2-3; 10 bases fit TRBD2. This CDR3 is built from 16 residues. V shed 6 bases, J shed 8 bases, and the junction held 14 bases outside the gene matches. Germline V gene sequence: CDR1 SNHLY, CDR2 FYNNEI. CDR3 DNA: TGTGCCAGCAGCACGACACAGCGGGGGGGTCCGGGTACGCAGTATTTT. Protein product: CASSTTQRGGPGTQYF.

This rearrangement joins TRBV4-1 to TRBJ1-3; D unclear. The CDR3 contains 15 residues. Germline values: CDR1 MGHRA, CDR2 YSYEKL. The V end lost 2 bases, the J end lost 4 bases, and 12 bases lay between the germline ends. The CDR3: CASSQPRVRGNTIYF. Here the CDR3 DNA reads TGCGCCAGCAGCCAACCCCGGGTCCGAGGAAACACCATATATTTT.

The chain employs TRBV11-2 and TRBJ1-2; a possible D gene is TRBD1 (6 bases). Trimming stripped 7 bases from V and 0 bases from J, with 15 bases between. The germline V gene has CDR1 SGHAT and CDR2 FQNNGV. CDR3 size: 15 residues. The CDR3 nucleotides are TGTGCCAGCACCTTGGGGACACCAGCTAACTATGGCTACACCTTC. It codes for CASTLGTPANYGYTF.

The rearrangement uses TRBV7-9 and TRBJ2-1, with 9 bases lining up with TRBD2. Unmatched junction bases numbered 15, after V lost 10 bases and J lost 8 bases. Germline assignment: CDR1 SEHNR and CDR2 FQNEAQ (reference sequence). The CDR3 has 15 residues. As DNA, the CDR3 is TGTGCCATCCCAAGATTGGGCGGGGGGGCCGATGAGCAGTTCTTC. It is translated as CAIPRLGGGADEQFF. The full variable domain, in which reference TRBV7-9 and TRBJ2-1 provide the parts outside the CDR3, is DTGVSQNPRHKITKRGQNVTFRCDPISEHNRLYWYRQTLGQGPEFLTYFQNEAQLEKSRLLSDRFSAERPKGSFSTLEIQRTEQGDSAMYLCAIPRLGGGADEQFFGPGTRLTVL.

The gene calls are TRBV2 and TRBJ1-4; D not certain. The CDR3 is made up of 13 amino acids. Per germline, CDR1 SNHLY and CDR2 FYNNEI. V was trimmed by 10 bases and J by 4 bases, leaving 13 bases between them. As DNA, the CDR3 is TGTGCCACCTCCGGCGGAAATAATGAAAAACTGTTTTTT. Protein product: CATSGGNNEKLFF.

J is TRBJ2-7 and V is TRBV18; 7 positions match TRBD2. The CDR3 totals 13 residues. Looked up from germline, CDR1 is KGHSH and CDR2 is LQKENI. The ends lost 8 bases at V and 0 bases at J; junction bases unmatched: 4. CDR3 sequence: CASQGTTSYEQYF. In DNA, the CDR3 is TGTGCCAGCCAAGGGACTACCTCCTACGAGCAGTACTTC.

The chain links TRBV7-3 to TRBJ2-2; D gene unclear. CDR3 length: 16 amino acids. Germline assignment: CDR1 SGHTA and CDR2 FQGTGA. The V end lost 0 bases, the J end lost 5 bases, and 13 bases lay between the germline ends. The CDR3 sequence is CASSLTVLGKTGELFF. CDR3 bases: TGTGCCAGCAGCTTAACGGTCCTGGGCAAAACCGGGGAGCTGTTTTTT.

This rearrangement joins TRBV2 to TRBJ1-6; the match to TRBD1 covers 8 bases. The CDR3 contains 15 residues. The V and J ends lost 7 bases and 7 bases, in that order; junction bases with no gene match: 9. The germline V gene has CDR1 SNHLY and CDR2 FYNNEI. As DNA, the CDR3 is TGTGCCAGCAATGCCGGGACAGGAGCAAATTCACCCCTCCACTTT. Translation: CASNAGTGANSPLHF.

The CDR3 DNA sequence: TGTGCCAGTAGTATTGGGGGCGGGGGGCCGCAGTATTTT. Translated, it gives CASSIGGGGPQYF. This chain links TRBV19 with TRBJ2-3, with TRBD2 matching over 8 bases. The trim removed 3 bases at V and 10 bases at J, leaving 6 bases unmatched. In germline, CDR1 is LNHDA, CDR2 SQIVND (reference sequence). The CDR3 length is 13 residues. Full variable domain (missing parts from reference TRBV19 and TRBJ2-3): DGGITQSPKYLFRKEGQNVTLSCEQNLNHDAMYWYRQDPGQGLRLIYYSQIVNDFQKGDIAEGYSVSREKKESFPLTVTSAQKNPTAFYLCASSIGGGGPQYFGPGTRLTVL.

The chain's CDR3 is CSVETGTPMGDTQYF. CDR3 DNA sequence: TGCAGCGTTGAAACCGGGACTCCTATGGGAGATACGCAGTATTTT. The chain is built from TRBV29-1 and TRBJ2-3, with D tentatively TRBD2 (6 bases). The germline gives CDR1 SQVTM, CDR2 ANQGSEA. Deletions cut 2 bases from V and 5 bases from J, with 17 bases between. The CDR3 is made up of 15 amino acids.

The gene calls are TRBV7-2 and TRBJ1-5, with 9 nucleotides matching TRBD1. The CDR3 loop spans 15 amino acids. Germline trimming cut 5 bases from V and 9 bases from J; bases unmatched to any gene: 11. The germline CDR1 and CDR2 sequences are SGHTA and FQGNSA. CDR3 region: CASSPGTGRLGPQHF. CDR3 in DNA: TGTGCCAGCAGCCCCGGGACAGGGAGATTGGGGCCCCAGCATTTT.

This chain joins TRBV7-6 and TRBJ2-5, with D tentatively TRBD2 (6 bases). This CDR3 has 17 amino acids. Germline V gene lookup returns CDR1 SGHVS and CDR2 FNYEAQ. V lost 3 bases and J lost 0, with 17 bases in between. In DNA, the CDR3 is TGTGCCAGCAGCTTGTTCTCCGGGAGAACGTACCAAGAGACCCAGTACTTC. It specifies CASSLFSGRTYQETQYF. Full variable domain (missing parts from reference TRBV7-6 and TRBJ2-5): GAGVSQSPRYKVTKRGQDVALRCDPISGHVSLYWYRQALGQGPEFLTYFNYEAQQDKSGLPNDRFSAERPEGSISTLTIQRTEQRDSAMYRCASSLFSGRTYQETQYFGPGTRLLVL.

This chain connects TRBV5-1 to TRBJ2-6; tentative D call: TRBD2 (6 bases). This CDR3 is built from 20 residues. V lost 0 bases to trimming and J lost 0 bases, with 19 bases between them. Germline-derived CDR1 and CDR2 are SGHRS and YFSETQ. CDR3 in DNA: TGCGCCAGCAGCTTGGCCCAAGGAGGGCTTCCAGGCTCTGGGGCCAACGTCCTGACTTTC. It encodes CASSLAQGGLPGSGANVLTF.

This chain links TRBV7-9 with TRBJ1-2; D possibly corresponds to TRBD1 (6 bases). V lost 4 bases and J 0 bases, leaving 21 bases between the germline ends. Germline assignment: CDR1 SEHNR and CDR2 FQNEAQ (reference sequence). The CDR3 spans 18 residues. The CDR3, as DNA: TGTGCCAGCAGCTCCCCTAACTTCCGGGACATAGCTAACTATGGCTACACCTTC. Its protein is CASSSPNFRDIANYGYTF.

CDR3 bases: TGTGCCAGCAGCCAAGATTCAGGGGGCGTTTCACCCCTCCACTTT. Protein: CASSQDSGGVSPLHF. The rearrangement links TRBV14 to TRBJ1-6; 8 nucleotides agree with TRBD1. V lost 0 bases, J lost 9 bases, and 4 bases stayed unmatched. The CDR3 covers 15 residues. Looked up from germline, CDR1 is SGHDN and CDR2 is FVKESK.

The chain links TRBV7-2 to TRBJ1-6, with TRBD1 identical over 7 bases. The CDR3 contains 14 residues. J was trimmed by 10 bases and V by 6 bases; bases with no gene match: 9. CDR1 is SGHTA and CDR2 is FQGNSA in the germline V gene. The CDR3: CASSFDRVRSPLHF. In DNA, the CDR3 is TGTGCCAGCAGTTTCGACAGGGTACGGTCACCCCTCCACTTT. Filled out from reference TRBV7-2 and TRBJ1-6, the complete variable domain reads GAGVSQSPSNKVTEKGKDVELRCDPISGHTALYWYRQSLGQGLEFLIYFQGNSAPDKSGLPSDRFSAERTGGSVSTLTIQRTQQEDSAVYLCASSFDRVRSPLHFGNGTRLTVT.